These T cell receptor beta chains were read from a single sample in a study of blood T cell repertoires in COVID-19. Clones were sequenced by immunoSEQ multiplex PCR, and TCRdb holds only the in-frame ones, with some missing. The sample holds tens of thousands of clones, approximately 87% seen once. The sequencing sample was made of peripheral blood. Every receptor here comes from a woman in her sixties with acute or convalescent COVID-19. CDR3s include the opening cysteine and the closing phenylalanine or tryptophan.

CDR3aa	v_gene	j_gene
CASSTWTMGTDTQYF	TRBV19	TRBJ2-3
CASSLELATYNEQFF	TRBV5-1	TRBJ2-1
CASTWVSSSGNTIYF	TRBV6-6	TRBJ1-3
CASSAGLAGGEETQYF	TRBV9	TRBJ2-5
CASSLGGGQSQNTEAFF	TRBV5-6	TRBJ1-1
CASSYSIQGGTDTQYF	TRBV6-5	TRBJ2-3
CASSQPGVGNEQFF	TRBV4-1	TRBJ2-1
CASSYSGGGLVETQYF	TRBV6-5	TRBJ2-5
CASSQANIQLFF	TRBV3-1/TRBV3-2	TRBJ1-4
CASSSGTGARTEAFF	TRBV6-1	TRBJ1-1
CASSQWGQNTEAFF	TRBV3-1/TRBV3-2	TRBJ1-1
CASSLRGREGYTF	TRBV7-9	TRBJ1-2
CATRGLTLNTEAFF	TRBV10-3	TRBJ1-1
CASSGANSFTGELFF	TRBV19	TRBJ2-2
CASSGAGATNEKLFF	TRBV5-5	TRBJ1-4
CASSVTPSWGGYTF	TRBV25-1	TRBJ1-2
CASSPEAGGTVNEQFF	TRBV5-4	TRBJ2-1
CASSRQTSEKLFF	TRBV19	TRBJ1-4
CASSPISGNTEAFF	TRBV18	TRBJ1-1
CASRASGNNEQFF	TRBV5-1	TRBJ2-1
CASRNYSPDNQPQHF	TRBV19	TRBJ1-5
CASSVGVVGGYGYTF	TRBV9	TRBJ1-2
CASSINWNTEAFF	TRBV19	TRBJ1-1
CASSLGNSNYGYTF	TRBV5-1	TRBJ1-2
CSVEDQGRGTEAFF	TRBV29-1	TRBJ1-1
CASSPGTANEKLFF	TRBV10-1	TRBJ1-4
CASGLTTGTGKSTDTQYF	TRBV12-5	TRBJ2-3
CASSPQGLGFEKLFF	TRBV3-1/TRBV3-2	TRBJ1-4
CASSLGTVRDGYTF	TRBV7-8	TRBJ1-2
CASSGAGTQYF	TRBV2	TRBJ2-3
CATSDHPGQGRETQYF	TRBV24-1	TRBJ2-5
CASSYQIQETQYF	TRBV6-6	TRBJ2-5
CSVEVQGGNTIYF	TRBV29-1	TRBJ1-3
CASSFSNQPQHF	TRBV5-6	TRBJ1-5
CASSPDGGRNRNEQFF	TRBV7-2	TRBJ2-1
CASSQMGTSGLDEQFF	TRBV4-3	TRBJ2-1
CASSYGGMNTEAFF	TRBV6-5	TRBJ1-1
CASIRGNQPQHF	TRBV28	TRBJ1-5
CASSEGGLAKNIQYF	TRBV13	TRBJ2-4
CASSRGQDTGTDTQYF	TRBV5-1	TRBJ2-3
CASSEWRGAGNQPQHF	TRBV6-1	TRBJ1-5